This TCR beta chain was obtained from a study of cytomegalovirus exposure and HLA in healthy donors. CDR1 GTSNPN and CDR2 SVGIG come from the germline V gene (reference sequence). Trimming left V 0 bases short and J 8 bases short, with 7 bases between. CDR3 length: 12 residues. Researchers ran the PCR with 60 Vbeta and 13 Jbeta primers. Libraries were prepared by immunoSEQ multiplex PCR; TCRdb keeps only in-frame clonotypes and omits some of them. The sample includes about 120,000 clones, more than 80% of them seen just once. This clonotype was obtained from a man aged 40-49 years in good health and CMV-seronegative. The chain links TRBV30 to TRBJ1-4; no clear D gene. Sequencing was performed on PBMCs. CDR3 DNA: TGTGCCTGGAGTGTACCGGGAGAAAAACTGTTTTTT. Protein product: CAWSVPGEKLFF.